The next 10 T cell receptor beta chains were all read from a single sample in a study of T cells in Graves' hyperthyroidism and ophthalmopathy. RNA transcripts provided the source from which TCR beta CDR3 regions were amplified. Carried out on the TCR CDR3, a first-round RT-PCR used the HTBI primer set. TCRdb fed the multiplex PCR reads into MiXCR, producing one record per CDR3 protein. Here the sample spans 700,000 to 850,000 distinct CDR3 sequences, 35% being singletons. Sequencing was performed on blood. The receptors here all came from a woman aged 40 to 50 with Graves' hyperthyroidism.

V gene TRBV2 combines with J gene TRBJ1-5, with a tentative D call TRBD1 (5 bases). Germline V gene lookup returns CDR1 SNHLY and CDR2 FYNNEI. The CDR3 runs 15 residues. V was shortened by 2 bases and J by 4 bases, with 12 bases between the two germline ends. The CDR3 loop reads CASSEQGSQNQPQHF. CDR3 nucleotides: TGTGCCAGCAGTGAACAGGGCTCGCAAAATCAGCCCCAGCATTTT.

The rearrangement joins TRBV12-3 or TRBV12-4 to TRBJ1-1; D is perhaps TRBD1 (5 bases). The V end lost 1 base, the J end lost 3 bases, and 9 bases lay between the germline ends. CDR3 length: 14 residues. CDR3 sequence: CASSLGRGYTEAFF. CDR3 bases: TGTGCCAGCAGTTTAGGTAGGGGCTACACTGAAGCTTTCTTT.

This clonotype was found a few times. This chain connects TRBV20-1 to TRBJ2-7; 7 bases align to TRBD2. This CDR3 spans 13 amino acids. The germline V gene encodes CDR1 DFQATT and CDR2 SNEGSKA (reference sequence). J gave up 7 bases and V 6 bases, and 12 bases lay outside the gene matches. CDR3 protein: CSADRTRGSEQYF. The CDR3 DNA reads as TGCAGTGCCGACCGGACTAGAGGTTCTGAGCAGTACTTC.

This rearrangement joins TRBV29-1 to TRBJ1-1, with D unclear. Germline CDR1 and CDR2: SQVTM and ANQGSEA. V lost 5 bases and J lost 1, with 8 bases in between. This CDR3 spans 12 amino acids. The CDR3 region has the DNA TGCAGCGTTCTCCCCGGGAACACTGAAGCTTTCTTT. It codes for CSVLPGNTEAFF.

V gene TRBV6-6 combines with J gene TRBJ1-2; TRBD1 is a possible D gene (5 bases). The CDR3 sequence is 16 residues long. V dropped 5 bases and J dropped 2 bases, with 18 bases sitting between them. CDR1 is MNHNY and CDR2 is SVGAGI in the germline V gene (reference sequence). Here the CDR3 DNA reads TGTGCCAGCAGTGAAGCGGGGGGGAACTGGAACTATGGCTACACCTTC. It is translated as CASSEAGGNWNYGYTF.

This clonotype occurred a few times. V and J are TRBV7-2 and TRBJ1-2; unclear D gene. Germline V gene sequence: CDR1 SGHTA, CDR2 FQGNSA. This CDR3 contains 18 residues. The V gene lost 3 bases and the J gene lost 2 bases, with 22 bases spanning the gap. CDR3 sequence: CASSFPERSRLRNYGYTF. For the CDR3, the DNA is TGTGCCAGCAGCTTTCCTGAGAGGTCGCGCCTCCGAAACTATGGCTACACCTTC. Looking up the rest from reference TRBV7-2 and TRBJ1-2 gives the full variable domain: GAGVSQSPSNKVTEKGKDVELRCDPISGHTALYWYRQSLGQGLEFLIYFQGNSAPDKSGLPSDRFSAERTGGSVSTLTIQRTQQEDSAVYLCASSFPERSRLRNYGYTFGSGTRLTVV.

A few counts support this clonotype. The rearrangement links TRBV20-1 to TRBJ2-3; D possibly corresponds to TRBD1 (6 bases). The V gene's germline CDR1 is DFQATT and CDR2 SNEGSKA (reference sequence). There are 14 residues in the CDR3. V lost 0 bases and J lost 2, with 9 bases in between. CDR3 sequence: CSAREGASTDTQYF. The CDR3 DNA follows: TGCAGTGCTAGAGAGGGGGCGTCCACAGATACGCAGTATTTT.

This clonotype was found many times. The rearrangement uses TRBV6-4 and TRBJ1-2, with D unresolved. The CDR3 is 11 amino acids. The ends were cut back, 0 bases at V and 7 bases at J, with 3 bases in the middle. Looked up from germline, CDR1 is MRHNA and CDR2 is SNTAGT. CDR3 nucleotide sequence: TGTGCCAGCAGTGACTCGAGTGGCTACACCTTC. It is translated as CASSDSSGYTF.

A few counts support this clonotype. This chain joins TRBV27 and TRBJ1-2; D perhaps matches TRBD1 (6 bases). Looked up from germline, CDR1 is MNHEY and CDR2 is SMNVEV (reference sequence). CDR3 length: 13 residues. The germline V and J ends were trimmed by 6 bases and 8 bases, with 16 bases remaining between them. The CDR3 loop is CASSVGGGQGYTF. The CDR3 DNA sequence: TGTGCCAGCAGCGTCGGTGGGGGGCAGGGCTACACCTTC.

In this sample, this clonotype turned up a few times. V usage is TRBV7-2 and J usage is TRBJ1-1, with 10 bases fitting TRBD1. After removal of 5 bases from V and 11 bases from J, the junction contained 11 bases not matched to a gene. CDR1 and CDR2 (germline): SGHTA, FQGNSA. This CDR3 is 14 amino acids long. CDR3 in DNA: TGTGCCAGCAGCCAGACAGGGGGCGCCTTAGACGCTTTCTTT. This translates into CASSQTGGALDAFF.